Below are 22 T cell receptor beta chains sequenced from a single sample in a study of regulatory T cells in long-lasting Graves disease (dated by TCRdb to 2020 to 2023). This specimen's time point label, interpreted: newly diagnosed GD, antithyroid drugs for less than 3 months. For both TCR sequencing and RNA sequencing, RNA was extracted from PBMCs in TRIzol. Libraries were built with multiplex PCR. Sequencer: Illumina HiSeq 4000. To build TCR beta libraries, CDR3 regions were amplified by Arm-PCR using iRepertoire HTBI primers. TCRdb reprocessed the public reads (quality trimming at Q25 with fastp, clone calling with MiXCR) and kept in-frame beta chains. Each record represents a unique CDR3 protein, reported with the most common genes and DNA among its rows. In this sample the table shows fewer than 350,000 distinct CDR3 sequences, 15% to 20% of which occur a single time. The ten largest clones represent approximately 35% of the sample.

Sample: peripheral blood mononuclear cells (PBMCs), taken at new diagnosis, from a patient treated with antithyroid drugs. Receptors were obtained from a female donor with Graves disease.

This clonotype came up many times. V and J are TRBV28 and TRBJ1-5, with D unclear. Germline values: CDR1 MDHEN, CDR2 SYDVKM. V lost 7 bases, J lost 3 bases, and 10 bases lay in between. This CDR3 contains 13 residues. The CDR3 region has the DNA TGTGCCAGCACCCCCCTTGCCAATCAGCCCCAGCATTTT. It yields the protein CASTPLANQPQHF.

This clonotype occurred many times. CDR3 bases: TGCAGTGCCCAACCTCCTGGCGGGGGGGAGACCCAGTACTTC. Protein sequence: CSAQPPGGGETQYF. The gene calls are TRBV20-1 and TRBJ2-5, with 8 bases identical to TRBD2. The CDR3 length is 14 residues. Germline CDR1 reads DFQATT; CDR2 reads SNEGSKA (reference sequence). The V and J ends lost 6 bases and 5 bases, in that order; junction bases with no gene match: 11.

The table lists this clonotype with many counts. This chain links TRBV29-1 with TRBJ2-5, with 14 positions matching TRBD2. This CDR3 spans 14 amino acids. With 4 bases clipped from V and 5 bases from J, the junction kept 3 bases outside the gene matches. Germline CDR1 reads SQVTM; CDR2 reads ANQGSEA. The CDR3: CSVAGTSGSETQYF. The CDR3 nucleotides are TGCAGCGTTGCTGGGACTAGCGGGAGTGAGACCCAGTACTTC.

This clonotype was seen ten or more times. This chain joins TRBV6-2 or TRBV6-3 and TRBJ2-7; D unclear. CDR1 MNHEY and CDR2 SVGEGT come from the germline V gene. The CDR3 extends over 16 amino acids. V was pared by 5 bases and J by 0 bases, with 17 bases between. CDR3 sequence (DNA): TGTGCCAGCAGTGAAACCAGCCCTTTTAGCTCCTACGAGCAGTACTTC. Protein product: CASSETSPFSSYEQYF.

This clonotype has ten or more counts. CDR3 loop: CASRGFGATGELFF. The CDR3, as DNA: TGTGCCAGCAGGGGGTTCGGGGCGACCGGGGAGCTGTTTTTT. The genes are TRBV27 and TRBJ2-2; D is perhaps TRBD1 or TRBD2 (5 bases each). This CDR3 is 14 amino acids long. Looked up from germline, CDR1 is MNHEY and CDR2 is SMNVEV (reference sequence). V gave up 6 bases and J gave up 5 bases, with 13 bases separating them.

CDR3 DNA: TGTGCCAGCAGTTCTTGGACCGCGCTGGGCATTCAGTACTTC. Translated, it gives CASSSWTALGIQYF. The rearrangement links TRBV28 to TRBJ2-4; D unresolved. The V gene lost 4 bases and the J gene lost 9 bases, with 16 bases spanning the gap. Germline V gene sequence: CDR1 MDHEN, CDR2 SYDVKM. CDR3 size: 14 residues.

Many counts were recorded for this clonotype. CDR3 sequence: CASSWTENTEAFF. CDR3 sequence (DNA): TGTGCCAGCAGTTGGACAGAAAACACTGAAGCTTTCTTT. The gene calls are TRBV12-3 or TRBV12-4 and TRBJ1-1; possibly TRBD1 for D (6 bases). CDR3 length: 13 residues. Deletions cut 4 bases from V and 2 bases from J, with 8 bases between.

The chain recombines TRBV6-2 or TRBV6-3 with TRBJ1-3; D possibly corresponds to TRBD1 (6 bases). V was clipped by 2 bases and J by 0 bases, with 14 bases between them. This CDR3 is 17 amino acids long. Germline assignment: CDR1 MNHEY and CDR2 SVGEGT. Here the CDR3 DNA reads TGTGCCAGCAGTTACCCTACAGGGCGTCTCTCTGGAAACACCATATATTTT. Protein product: CASSYPTGRLSGNTIYF.

This clonotype has a handful of counts. The chain uses TRBV6-2 or TRBV6-3 and TRBJ2-1; 8 bases line up with TRBD1. From germline, CDR1 is MNHEY and CDR2 SVGEGT. This CDR3 is built from 15 residues. Unmatched junction bases numbered 3, after V lost 4 bases and J lost 1 base. The CDR3 DNA sequence: TGTGCCAGCAGTTCGACAGGGGTTTCCTACAATGAGCAGTTCTTC. Residues: CASSSTGVSYNEQFF.

Many counts were recorded for this clonotype. The rearrangement joins TRBV28 to TRBJ2-1; 15 bases map to TRBD2. Unmatched junction bases numbered 9, after V lost 3 bases and J lost 0 bases. Germline V CDR1 and CDR2: MDHEN, SYDVKM. The CDR3 spans 20 residues. The CDR3 loop reads CASSFPGLAGGLSSYNEQFF. Written as DNA, the CDR3 is TGTGCCAGCAGTTTCCCTGGACTAGCGGGAGGGCTTAGCTCCTACAATGAGCAGTTCTTC.

This clonotype was counted ten times or more. V usage is TRBV6-5 and J usage is TRBJ1-3; D remains unclear. Looked up from germline, CDR1 is MNHEY and CDR2 is SVGAGI. The V gene lost 0 bases and the J gene lost 8 bases, with 11 bases spanning the gap. The CDR3 length is 14 residues. The CDR3 is CASSYSSFADTIYF. The CDR3 DNA sequence: TGTGCCAGCAGTTACTCCAGCTTTGCAGACACCATATATTTT.

With respect to this clonotype: This likely came from a read error, as a far larger clone is one base away. The gene calls are TRBV27 and TRBJ2-1, with D maybe TRBD2 (6 bases). The germline gives CDR1 MNHEY, CDR2 SMNVEV (reference sequence). With 8 bases removed from V and 10 bases from J, the gap between germline ends came to 21 bases. This CDR3 is 14 amino acids long. The CDR3 bases are TGTGCCAGCTGGAGGGGTAGGGTCTCTCACGAGCAGTTCTTC. Its protein is CASWRGRVSHEQFF.

At least ten counts were recorded for this clonotype. The V and J genes are TRBV7-2 and TRBJ2-5; D not certain. V was trimmed by 5 bases and J by 5 bases, leaving 12 bases between them. The germline CDR1 and CDR2 sequences are SGHTA and FQGNSA. The CDR3 has 13 amino acids. The DNA of the CDR3 is TGTGCCAGCAGCCCGGACCGACGGGAGACCCAGTACTTC. It is translated as CASSPDRRETQYF.

The CDR3 DNA follows: TGTGCCAGCAGAACAGGGGCCGATGAAAAACTGTTTTTT. It codes for CASRTGADEKLFF. The V call is TRBV28, the J call TRBJ1-4; TRBD1 aligns across 7 bases. The germline CDR1 and CDR2 sequences are MDHEN and SYDVKM. The CDR3 sequence is 13 residues long. Unmatched junction bases numbered 4, after V lost 6 bases and J lost 6 bases.

This clonotype has at least ten counts. This rearrangement joins TRBV6-5 to TRBJ2-5, with TRBD1 identical over 7 bases. CDR1 MNHEY and CDR2 SVGAGI come from the germline V gene. Trimming at V came to 2 bases and at J to 3 bases, leaving 9 bases not matched to a gene. CDR3 size: 16 residues. CDR3 in amino acids: CASSYPTTDREETQYF. CDR3 sequence (DNA): TGTGCCAGCAGTTACCCTACCACAGACAGGGAAGAGACCCAGTACTTC.

This chain links TRBV15 with TRBJ1-5; 12 nucleotides align to TRBD1. There are 14 residues in the CDR3. The V segment lost 8 bases and the J segment 6 bases; nucleotides outside the gene matches: 5. Germline values: CDR1 LNHNV, CDR2 YYDKDF (reference sequence). The CDR3 here is CATSGQGASQPQHF. The CDR3 DNA is TGTGCCACCTCGGGACAGGGGGCGAGTCAGCCCCAGCATTTT.

This clonotype showed up many times. The V and J genes are TRBV19 and TRBJ1-1; D possibly corresponds to TRBD1 (5 bases). V was clipped by 1 base and J by 2 bases, with 8 bases between them. This CDR3 is 14 amino acids long. Germline V gives CDR1 LNHDA, CDR2 SQIVND (reference sequence). Here the CDR3 reads CASSIGGTNTEAFF. CDR3 bases: TGTGCCAGTAGTATAGGGGGGACTAACACTGAAGCTTTCTTT.

The table lists this clonotype with many counts. V gene TRBV20-1 combines with J gene TRBJ2-2; weak D call: TRBD1 (6 bases). V gave up 0 bases and J gave up 3 bases, with 14 bases separating them. The CDR3 contains 16 residues. The germline CDR1 and CDR2 sequences are DFQATT and SNEGSKA (reference sequence). The CDR3 nucleotides are TGCAGTGCTAGAGATCAAGGGGCAGGGGACACCGGGGAGCTGTTTTTT. Translation gives CSARDQGAGDTGELFF.

Many counts were recorded for this clonotype. This sequence joins TRBV2 and TRBJ1-1; the D is unclear. Trimming removed 3 bases from V and 2 bases from J, with 7 bases in between. Germline V lookup: CDR1 SNHLY, CDR2 FYNNEI. CDR3 length: 13 amino acids. CDR3 bases: TGTGCCAGCAGTGAGACACTTAACACTGAAGCTTTCTTT. Amino acids: CASSETLNTEAFF.

This clonotype has a single count. This rearrangement joins TRBV3-1 to TRBJ1-3, with D possibly being TRBD1 (5 bases). This CDR3 contains 18 residues. V was cut by 0 bases and J by 4 bases, with 19 bases left in between. Germline CDR1 reads LGHDT; CDR2 reads YNNKEL (reference sequence). CDR3 residues: CASSQDPGRILWGNTIYF. CDR3 in DNA: TGTGCCAGCAGCCAAGATCCAGGGAGGATACTGTGGGGAAACACCATATATTTT.

This clonotype was counted at least ten times. The final CDR3 position lacks the conserved phenylalanine or tryptophan, pointing to a likely read error. Because the CDR3's place on the DNA is in doubt, the DNA is left out and the CDR3 is given as listed by TCRdb. The chain is built from TRBV12-3 or TRBV12-4 and TRBJ2-5. The CDR3 has 9 amino acids, counting both end residues. CDR3 region: CASSFLEFL.

This clonotype occurred many times. Possible read error: a much larger clone is one base away. The V call is TRBV2, the J call TRBJ2-4, with D maybe TRBD1 (6 bases). Germline V gene sequence: CDR1 SNHLY, CDR2 FYNNEI. The V gene lost 7 bases and the J gene lost 0 bases, with 16 bases spanning the gap. CDR3 length: 16 residues. The CDR3 nucleotides are TGTGCCAGCACCCCGACAGGAGCGCCAGCCAAAAACATTCAGTACTTC. Translating gives CASTPTGAPAKNIQYF.